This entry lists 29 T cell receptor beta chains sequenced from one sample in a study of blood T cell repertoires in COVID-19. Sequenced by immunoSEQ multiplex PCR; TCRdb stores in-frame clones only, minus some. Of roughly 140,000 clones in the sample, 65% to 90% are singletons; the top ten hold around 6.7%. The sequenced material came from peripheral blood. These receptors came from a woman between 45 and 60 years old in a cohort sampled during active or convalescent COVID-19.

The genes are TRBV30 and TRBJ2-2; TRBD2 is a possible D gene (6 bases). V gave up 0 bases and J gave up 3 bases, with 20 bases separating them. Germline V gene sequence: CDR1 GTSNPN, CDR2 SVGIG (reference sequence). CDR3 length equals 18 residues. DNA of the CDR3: TGTGCCTGGAGTGTAGGTGAGGTGGCGGGGACCTACACCGGGGAGCTGTTTTTT. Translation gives CAWSVGEVAGTYTGELFF.

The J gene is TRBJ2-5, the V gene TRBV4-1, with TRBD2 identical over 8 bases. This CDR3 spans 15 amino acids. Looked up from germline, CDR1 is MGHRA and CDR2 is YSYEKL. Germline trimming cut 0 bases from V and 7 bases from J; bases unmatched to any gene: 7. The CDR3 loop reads CASSQDGYAGGTQYF. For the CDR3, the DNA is TGCGCCAGCAGCCAAGATGGGTATGCGGGGGGGACCCAGTACTTC.

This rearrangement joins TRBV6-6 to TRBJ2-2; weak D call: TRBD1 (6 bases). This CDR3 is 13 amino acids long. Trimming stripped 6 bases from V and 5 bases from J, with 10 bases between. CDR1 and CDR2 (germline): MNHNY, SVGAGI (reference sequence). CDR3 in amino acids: CASRTTGTGELFF. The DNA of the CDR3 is TGTGCCAGCAGGACAACAGGGACCGGGGAGCTGTTTTTT.

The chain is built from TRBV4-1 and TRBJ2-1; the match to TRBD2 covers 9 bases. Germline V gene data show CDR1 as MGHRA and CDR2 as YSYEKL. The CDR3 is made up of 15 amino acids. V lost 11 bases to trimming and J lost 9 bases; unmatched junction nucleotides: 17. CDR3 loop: CAPSQELAGGGEQFF. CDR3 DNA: TGCGCCCCCAGCCAAGAACTCGCGGGGGGGGGTGAGCAGTTCTTC.

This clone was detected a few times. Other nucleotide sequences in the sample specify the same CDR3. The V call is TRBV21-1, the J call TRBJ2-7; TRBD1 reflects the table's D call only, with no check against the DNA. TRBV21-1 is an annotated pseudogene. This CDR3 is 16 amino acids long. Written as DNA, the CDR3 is TGTGCCAGCAGCGCAAAAAGGCGGGACAGCCTCCTCGAGCAGTACTTC. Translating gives CASSAKRRDSLLEQYF.

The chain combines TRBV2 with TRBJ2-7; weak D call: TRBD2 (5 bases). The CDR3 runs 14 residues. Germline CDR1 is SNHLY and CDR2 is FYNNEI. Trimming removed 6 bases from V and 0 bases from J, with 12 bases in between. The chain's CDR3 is CASRRTASSYEQYF. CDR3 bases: TGTGCCAGCAGGCGGACTGCTAGCTCCTACGAGCAGTACTTC.

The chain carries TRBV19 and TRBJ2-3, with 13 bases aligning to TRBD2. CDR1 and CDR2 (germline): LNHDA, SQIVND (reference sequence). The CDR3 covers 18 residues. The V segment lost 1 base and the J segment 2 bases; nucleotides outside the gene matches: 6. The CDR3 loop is CASSIGRLAGGFTDTQYF. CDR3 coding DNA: TGTGCCAGTAGTATAGGCCGACTAGCGGGGGGTTTCACAGATACGCAGTATTTT.

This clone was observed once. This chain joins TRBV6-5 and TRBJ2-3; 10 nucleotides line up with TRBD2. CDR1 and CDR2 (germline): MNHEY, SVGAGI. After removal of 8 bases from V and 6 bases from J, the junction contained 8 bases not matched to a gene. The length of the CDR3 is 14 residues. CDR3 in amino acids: CASQAGGTGDTQYF. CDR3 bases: TGTGCCAGCCAAGCGGGGGGGACGGGGGATACGCAGTATTTT.

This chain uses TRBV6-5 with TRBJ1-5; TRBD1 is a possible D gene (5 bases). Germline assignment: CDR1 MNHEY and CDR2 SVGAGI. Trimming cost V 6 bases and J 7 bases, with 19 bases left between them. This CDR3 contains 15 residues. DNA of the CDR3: TGTGCCAGCAGCCCGGGGGTGGGCCCAGGACAGCCCCAGCATTTT. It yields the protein CASSPGVGPGQPQHF.

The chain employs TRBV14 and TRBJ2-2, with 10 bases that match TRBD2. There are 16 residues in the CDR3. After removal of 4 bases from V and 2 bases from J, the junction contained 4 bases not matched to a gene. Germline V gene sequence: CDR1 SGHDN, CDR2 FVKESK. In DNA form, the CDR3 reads TGTGCCAGCAGCCGCGGACTAGCGGAAAACACCGGGGAGCTGTTTTTT. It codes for CASSRGLAENTGELFF.

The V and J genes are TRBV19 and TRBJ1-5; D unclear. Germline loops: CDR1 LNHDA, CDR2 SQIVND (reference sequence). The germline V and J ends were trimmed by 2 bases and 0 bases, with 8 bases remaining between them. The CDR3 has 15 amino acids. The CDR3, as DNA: TGTGCCAGTAGTATAAGAACAGATAGCAATCAGCCCCAGCATTTT. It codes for CASSIRTDSNQPQHF. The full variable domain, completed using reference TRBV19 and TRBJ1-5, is DGGITQSPKYLFRKEGQNVTLSCEQNLNHDAMYWYRQDPGQGLRLIYYSQIVNDFQKGDIAEGYSVSREKKESFPLTVTSAQKNPTAFYLCASSIRTDSNQPQHFGDGTRLSIL.

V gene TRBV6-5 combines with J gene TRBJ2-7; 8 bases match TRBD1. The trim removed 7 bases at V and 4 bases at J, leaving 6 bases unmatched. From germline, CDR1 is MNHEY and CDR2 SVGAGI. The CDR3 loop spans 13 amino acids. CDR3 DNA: TGTGCCAGCACCACGAGGACAGGGTACGAGCAGTACTTC. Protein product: CASTTRTGYEQYF.

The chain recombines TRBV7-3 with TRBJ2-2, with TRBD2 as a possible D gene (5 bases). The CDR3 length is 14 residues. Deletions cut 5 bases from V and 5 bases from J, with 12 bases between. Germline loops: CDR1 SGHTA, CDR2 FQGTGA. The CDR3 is CASSTTTRTGELFF. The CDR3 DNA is TGTGCCAGCAGCACCACAACTAGAACCGGGGAGCTGTTTTTT. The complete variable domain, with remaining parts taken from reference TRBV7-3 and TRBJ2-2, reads GAGVSQTPSNKVTEKGKYVELRCDPISGHTALYWYRQSLGQGPEFLIYFQGTGAADDSGLPNDRFFAVRPEGSVSTLKIQRTERGDSAVYLCASSTTTRTGELFFGEGSRLTVL.

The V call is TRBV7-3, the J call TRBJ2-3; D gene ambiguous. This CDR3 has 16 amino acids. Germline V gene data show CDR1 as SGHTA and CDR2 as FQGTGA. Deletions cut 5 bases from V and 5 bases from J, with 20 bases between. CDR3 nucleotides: TGTGCCAGCAGCCAGTTTGAGGCTGGTCTTGGAGATACGCAGTATTTT. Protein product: CASSQFEAGLGDTQYF.

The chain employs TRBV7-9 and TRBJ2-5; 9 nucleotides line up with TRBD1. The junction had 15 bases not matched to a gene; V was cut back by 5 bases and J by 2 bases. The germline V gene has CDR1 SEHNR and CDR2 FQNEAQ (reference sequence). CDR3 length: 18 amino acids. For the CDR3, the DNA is TGTGCCAGCAGCACCCTGATGGCCGGACAGGGGTGGCAAGAGACCCAGTACTTC. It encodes CASSTLMAGQGWQETQYF.

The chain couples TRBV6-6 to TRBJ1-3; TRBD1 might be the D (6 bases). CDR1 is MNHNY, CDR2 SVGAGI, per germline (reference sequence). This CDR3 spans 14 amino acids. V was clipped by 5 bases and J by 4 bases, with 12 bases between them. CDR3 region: CASSTGTTGNTIYF. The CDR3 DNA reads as TGTGCCAGCAGTACCGGGACAACCGGAAACACCATATATTTT.

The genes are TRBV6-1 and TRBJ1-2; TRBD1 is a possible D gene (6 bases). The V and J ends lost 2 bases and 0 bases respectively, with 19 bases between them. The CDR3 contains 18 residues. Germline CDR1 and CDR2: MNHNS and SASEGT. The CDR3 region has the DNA TGTGCCAGCAGTGAATCGGGGCCCCTACAGGGAGCTAACTATGGCTACACCTTC. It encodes CASSESGPLQGANYGYTF.

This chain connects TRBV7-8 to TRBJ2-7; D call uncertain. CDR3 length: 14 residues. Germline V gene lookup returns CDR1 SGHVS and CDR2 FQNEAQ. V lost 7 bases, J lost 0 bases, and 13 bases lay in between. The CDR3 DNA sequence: TGTGCCAGCACCCTCTCGGCGGCCTCCTACGAGCAGTACTTC. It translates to CASTLSAASYEQYF.

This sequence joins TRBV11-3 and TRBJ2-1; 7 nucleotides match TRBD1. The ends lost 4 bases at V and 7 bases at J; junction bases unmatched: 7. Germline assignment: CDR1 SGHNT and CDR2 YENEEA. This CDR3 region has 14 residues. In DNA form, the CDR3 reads TGTGCCAGCAGCTCCGGCACAGGGGTTAATGAGCAGTTCTTC. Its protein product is CASSSGTGVNEQFF.

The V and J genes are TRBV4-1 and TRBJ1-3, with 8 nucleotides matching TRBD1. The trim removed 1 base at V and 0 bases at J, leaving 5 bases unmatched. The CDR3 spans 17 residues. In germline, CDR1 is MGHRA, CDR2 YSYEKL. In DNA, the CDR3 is TGCGCCAGCAGCCAAGCCGGGGACAGGTTCTCTGGAAACACCATATATTTT. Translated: CASSQAGDRFSGNTIYF.

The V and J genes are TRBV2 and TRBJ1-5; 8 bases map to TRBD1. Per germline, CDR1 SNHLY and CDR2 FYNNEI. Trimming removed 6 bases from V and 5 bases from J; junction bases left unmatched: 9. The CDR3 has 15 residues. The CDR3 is CASSPLQGGDQPQHF. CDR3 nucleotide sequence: TGTGCCAGCAGCCCCCTACAGGGGGGCGATCAGCCCCAGCATTTT.

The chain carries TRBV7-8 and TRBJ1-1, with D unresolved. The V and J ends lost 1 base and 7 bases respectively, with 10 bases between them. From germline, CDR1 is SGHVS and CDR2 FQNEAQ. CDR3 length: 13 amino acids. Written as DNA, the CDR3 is TGTGCCAGCAGCTTAGAGTGGCCCGATGAAGCTTTCTTT. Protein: CASSLEWPDEAFF.

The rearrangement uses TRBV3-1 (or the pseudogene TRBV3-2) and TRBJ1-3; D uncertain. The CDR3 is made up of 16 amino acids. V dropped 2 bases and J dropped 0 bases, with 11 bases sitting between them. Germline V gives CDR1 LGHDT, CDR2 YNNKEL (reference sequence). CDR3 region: CASSQNLQASGNTIYF. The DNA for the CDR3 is TGTGCCAGCAGCCAAAATTTGCAAGCCTCTGGAAACACCATATATTTT.

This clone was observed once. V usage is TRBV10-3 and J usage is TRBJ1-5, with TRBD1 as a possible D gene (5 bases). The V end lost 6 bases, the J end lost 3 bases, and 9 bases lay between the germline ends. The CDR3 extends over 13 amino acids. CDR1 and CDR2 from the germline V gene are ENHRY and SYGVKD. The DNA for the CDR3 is TGTGCCATCAGAGACAGCTACAATCAGCCCCAGCATTTT. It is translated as CAIRDSYNQPQHF.

CDR3 loop: CASSVQGTGNTIYF. DNA of the CDR3: TGTGCCAGCAGCGTCCAGGGCACTGGAAACACCATATATTTT. The chain has TRBV9 and TRBJ1-3, with D perhaps TRBD1 (5 bases). Germline V gene sequence: CDR1 SGDLS, CDR2 YYNGEE. V lost 2 bases to trimming and J lost 2 bases, with 8 bases between them. The CDR3 extends over 14 amino acids.

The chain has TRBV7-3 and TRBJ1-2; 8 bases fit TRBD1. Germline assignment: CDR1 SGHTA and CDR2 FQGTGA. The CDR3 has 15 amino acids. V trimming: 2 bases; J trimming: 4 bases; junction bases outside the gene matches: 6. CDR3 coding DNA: TGTGCCAGCAGCTTAGACAGGGGCCAGGGCTATGGCTACACCTTC. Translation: CASSLDRGQGYGYTF.

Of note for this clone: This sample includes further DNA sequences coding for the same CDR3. CDR3: CASSLDSRGNSPLHF. Written as DNA, the CDR3 is TGTGCCAGCAGCTTAGATTCCAGGGGCAATTCACCCCTCCACTTT. The chain couples TRBV7-9 to TRBJ1-6; weak D call: TRBD1 (6 bases). V lost 1 base, J lost 7 bases, and 11 bases lay in between. The CDR3 loop spans 15 amino acids. Germline-derived CDR1 and CDR2 are SEHNR and FQNEAQ (reference sequence).

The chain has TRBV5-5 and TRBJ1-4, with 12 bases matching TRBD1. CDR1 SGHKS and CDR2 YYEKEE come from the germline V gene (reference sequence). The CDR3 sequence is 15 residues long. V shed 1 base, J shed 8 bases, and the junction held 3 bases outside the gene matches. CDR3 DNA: TGTGCCAGCAGCTTGCCCGGGACAGGGGGCGAAAAACTGTTTTTT. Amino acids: CASSLPGTGGEKLFF. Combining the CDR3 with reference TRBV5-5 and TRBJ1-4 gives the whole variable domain DAGVTQSPTHLIKTRGQQVTLRCSPISGHKSVSWYQQVLGQGPQFIFQYYEKEERGRGNFPDRFSARQFPNYSSELNVNALLLGDSALYLCASSLPGTGGEKLFFGSGTQLSVL.

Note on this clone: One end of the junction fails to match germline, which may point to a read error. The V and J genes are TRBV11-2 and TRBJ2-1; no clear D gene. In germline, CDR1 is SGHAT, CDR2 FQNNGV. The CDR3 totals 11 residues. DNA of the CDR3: TGTGCCAGCATCTTACAGTATGAGCAGTTCTTC. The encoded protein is CASILQYEQFF. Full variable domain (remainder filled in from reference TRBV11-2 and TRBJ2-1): EAGVAQSPRYKIIEKRQSVAFWCNPISGHATLYWYQQILGQGPKLLIQFQNNGVVDDSQLPKDRFSAERLKGVDSTLKIQPAKLEDSAVYLCASILQYEQFFGPGTRLTVL.